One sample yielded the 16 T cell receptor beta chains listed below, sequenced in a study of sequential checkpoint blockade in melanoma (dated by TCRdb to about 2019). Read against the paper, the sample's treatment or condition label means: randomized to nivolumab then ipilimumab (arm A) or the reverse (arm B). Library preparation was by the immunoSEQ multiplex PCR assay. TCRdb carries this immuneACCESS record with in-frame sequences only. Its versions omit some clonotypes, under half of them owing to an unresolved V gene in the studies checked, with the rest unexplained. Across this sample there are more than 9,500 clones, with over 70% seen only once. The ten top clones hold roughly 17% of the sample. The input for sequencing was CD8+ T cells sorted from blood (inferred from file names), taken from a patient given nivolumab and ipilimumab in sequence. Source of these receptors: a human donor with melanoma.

CDR3 sequence: CASTPTGGYSNQPQHF. The CDR3 DNA sequence: TGTGCCAGTACCCCGACAGGGGGTTATAGCAATCAGCCCCAGCATTTT. This sequence joins TRBV19 and TRBJ1-5; 9 bases match TRBD1. CDR3 length: 16 amino acids. The V gene end was trimmed by 7 bases and the J gene end by 0 bases; junction bases not matched to a gene: 7. Germline V gives CDR1 LNHDA, CDR2 SQIVND (reference sequence). Together with reference TRBV19 and TRBJ1-5, the CDR3 gives the full variable domain: DGGITQSPKYLFRKEGQNVTLSCEQNLNHDAMYWYRQDPGQGLRLIYYSQIVNDFQKGDIAEGYSVSREKKESFPLTVTSAQKNPTAFYLCASTPTGGYSNQPQHFGDGTRLSIL.

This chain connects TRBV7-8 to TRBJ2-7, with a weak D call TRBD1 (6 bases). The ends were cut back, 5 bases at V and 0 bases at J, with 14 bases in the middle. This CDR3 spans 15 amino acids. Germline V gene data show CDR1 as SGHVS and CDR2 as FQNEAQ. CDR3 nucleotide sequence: TGTGCCAGCAGCCACGGGACAATGAGCTCCTACGAGCAGTACTTC. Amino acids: CASSHGTMSSYEQYF.

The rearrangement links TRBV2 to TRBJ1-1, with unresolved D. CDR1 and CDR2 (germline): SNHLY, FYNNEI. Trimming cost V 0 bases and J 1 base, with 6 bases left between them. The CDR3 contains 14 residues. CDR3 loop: CASSEAPGNTEAFF. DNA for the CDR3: TGTGCCAGCAGTGAAGCGCCAGGGAACACTGAAGCTTTCTTT. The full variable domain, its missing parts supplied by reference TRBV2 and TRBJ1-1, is EPEVTQTPSHQVTQMGQEVILRCVPISNHLYFYWYRQILGQKVEFLVSFYNNEISEKSEIFDDQFSVERPDGSNFTLKIRSTKLEDSAMYFCASSEAPGNTEAFFGQGTRLTVV.

Here the CDR3 DNA reads TGTGCCAGCAGTCTTAGGCAGGAATCCCCAACAACTAATGAAAAACTGTTTTTT. Amino acids: CASSLRQESPTTNEKLFF. V and J are TRBV2 and TRBJ1-4, with D unclear. This CDR3 comprises 18 residues. Germline V gene lookup returns CDR1 SNHLY and CDR2 FYNNEI. Trimming removed 5 bases from V and 0 bases from J, with 19 bases in between.

This chain's CDR3 is CAISEADSEAFF. DNA of the CDR3: TGTGCCATCAGTGAGGCGGACAGTGAAGCTTTCTTT. The chain is built from TRBV10-3 and TRBJ1-1, with TRBD1 as a possible D gene (6 bases). CDR1 is ENHRY, CDR2 SYGVKD, per germline. The CDR3 has 12 amino acids. Trimming removed 2 bases at V and 7 bases at J, with 8 bases between.

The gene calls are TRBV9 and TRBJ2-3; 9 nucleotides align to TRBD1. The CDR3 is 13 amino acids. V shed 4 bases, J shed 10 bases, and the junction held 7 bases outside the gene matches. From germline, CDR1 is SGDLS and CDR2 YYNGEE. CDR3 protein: CASSPGTGFPQYF. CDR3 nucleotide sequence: TGTGCCAGCAGCCCCGGGACAGGGTTTCCGCAGTATTTT.

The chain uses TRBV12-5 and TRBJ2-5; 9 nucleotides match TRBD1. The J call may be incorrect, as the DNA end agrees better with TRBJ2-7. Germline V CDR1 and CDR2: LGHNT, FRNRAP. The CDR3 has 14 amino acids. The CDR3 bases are TGTGCTAGTTCCACTCCGGACAGGGGATACGAGCAGTACTTC. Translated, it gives CASSTPDRGYEQYF.

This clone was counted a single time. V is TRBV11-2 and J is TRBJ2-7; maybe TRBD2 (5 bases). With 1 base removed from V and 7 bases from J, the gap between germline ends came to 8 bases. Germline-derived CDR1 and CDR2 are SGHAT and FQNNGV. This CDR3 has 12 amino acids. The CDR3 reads CASSLVRGEQYF. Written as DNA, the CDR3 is TGTGCCAGCAGCTTAGTCCGCGGGGAGCAGTACTTC.

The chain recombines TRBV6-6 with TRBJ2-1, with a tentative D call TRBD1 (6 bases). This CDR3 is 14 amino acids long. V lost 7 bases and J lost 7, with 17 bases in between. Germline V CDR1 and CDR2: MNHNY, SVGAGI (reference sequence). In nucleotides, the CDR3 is TGTGCCAGCAACACTGGGGGCATTAGAAATGAGCAGTTCTTC. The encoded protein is CASNTGGIRNEQFF.

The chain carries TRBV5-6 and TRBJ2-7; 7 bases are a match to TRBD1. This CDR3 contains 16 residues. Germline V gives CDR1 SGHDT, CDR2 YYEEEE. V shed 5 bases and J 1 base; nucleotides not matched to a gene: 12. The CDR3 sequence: CASSLTPGQRSYEQYF. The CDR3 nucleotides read TGTGCCAGCAGTCTAACCCCGGGACAGAGGTCCTACGAGCAGTACTTC.

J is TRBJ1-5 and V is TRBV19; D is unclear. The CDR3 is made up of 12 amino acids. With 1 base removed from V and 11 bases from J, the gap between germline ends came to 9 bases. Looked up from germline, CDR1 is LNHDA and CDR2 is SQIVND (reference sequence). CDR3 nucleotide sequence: TGTGCCAGTAGTATAGCCTCGGTGGCCCAGCATTTT. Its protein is CASSIASVAQHF.

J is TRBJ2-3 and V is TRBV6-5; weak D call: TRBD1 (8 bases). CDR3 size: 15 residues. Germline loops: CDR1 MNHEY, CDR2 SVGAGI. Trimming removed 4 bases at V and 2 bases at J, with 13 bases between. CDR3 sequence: CASSSQGGYTDTQYF. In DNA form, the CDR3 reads TGTGCCAGCAGTTCACAGGGGGGGTACACAGATACGCAGTATTTT.

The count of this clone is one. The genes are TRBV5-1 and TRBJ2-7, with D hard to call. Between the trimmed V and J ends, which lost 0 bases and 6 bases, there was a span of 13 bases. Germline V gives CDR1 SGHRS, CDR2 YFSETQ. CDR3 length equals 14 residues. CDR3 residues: CASSLVYPPSEQYF. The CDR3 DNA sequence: TGCGCCAGCAGCTTGGTTTACCCCCCTAGCGAGCAGTACTTC.

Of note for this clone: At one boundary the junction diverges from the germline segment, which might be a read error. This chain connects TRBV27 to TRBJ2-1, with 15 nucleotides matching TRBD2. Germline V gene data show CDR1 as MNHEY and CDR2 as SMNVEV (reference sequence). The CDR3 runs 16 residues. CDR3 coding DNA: TGTGTCAGCAGCCGCGGACTAGCGGGGGGGCCCGGCGAGCAGTTCTTC. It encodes CVSSRGLAGGPGEQFF.

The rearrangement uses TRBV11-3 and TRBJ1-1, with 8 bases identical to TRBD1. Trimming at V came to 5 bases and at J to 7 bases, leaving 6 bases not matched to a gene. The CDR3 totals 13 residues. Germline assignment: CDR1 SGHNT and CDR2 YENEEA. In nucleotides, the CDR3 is TGTGCCAGCAGCCCCCGACAGGGGAGTGAAGCTTTCTTT. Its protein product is CASSPRQGSEAFF.

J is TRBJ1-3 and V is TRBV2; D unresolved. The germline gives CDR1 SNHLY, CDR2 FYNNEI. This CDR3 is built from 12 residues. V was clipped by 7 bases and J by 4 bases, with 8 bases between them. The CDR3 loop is CASTVFGNTIYF. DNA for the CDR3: TGTGCCAGCACGGTATTCGGAAACACCATATATTTT.